A selection of T cell receptor beta chains follows, all from one sample in a study of blood T cell repertoires in COVID-19. The repertoire was sequenced with immunoSEQ multiplex PCR; TCRdb's copy has only in-frame clones and lacks some. Of 46,000 or so clones listed, approximately 86% are singletons. The sample was peripheral blood. These receptors all stem from a man between 60 and 70 years old with active or convalescent COVID-19. Both conserved end residues are part of each CDR3. Each record gives: V gene, D gene, clone size, J gene, CDR3 protein, CDR3 DNA. A D gene is named only where the DNA matches it firmly. Clone size is shown for a subset of rows, as once, few, many or a class of expanded clone.

TRBV7-8,-,-,TRBJ2-5,CASSLVFGQETQYF,TGTGCCAGCAGCTTAGTATTCGGGCAAGAGACCCAGTACTTC
TRBV7-9,TRBD2,once,TRBJ2-3,CASTPSSGGTDTQYF,TGTGCCAGCACTCCGTCTAGCGGGGGCACAGATACGCAGTATTTT
TRBV10-3,TRBD1,-,TRBJ1-5,CAISGGGQLNQPQHF,TGTGCCATCTCCGGAGGGGGACAGCTCAATCAGCCCCAGCATTTT
TRBV5-6,-,-,TRBJ1-1,CASGEGTGQTEAFF,TGTGCCAGCGGGGAAGGAACAGGGCAGACTGAAGCTTTCTTT
TRBV19,TRBD1,-,TRBJ1-2,CASTLTGNYGYTF,TGTGCCAGTACCCTGACAGGGAACTATGGCTACACCTTC
TRBV7-3,TRBD1,-,TRBJ2-1,CASSHPPGQGNEQFF,TGTGCCAGCAGCCACCCCCCGGGACAGGGTAATGAGCAGTTCTTC
TRBV12-3/TRBV12-4,TRBD1,-,TRBJ1-2,CASSSGQGHGYTF,TGTGCCAGCAGTTCCGGACAGGGTCATGGCTACACCTTC
TRBV5-6,TRBD1,-,TRBJ1-4,CASSFRQGGTDEKLFF,TGTGCCAGCAGCTTTCGACAGGGGGGTACTGATGAAAAACTGTTTTTT
TRBV28,TRBD1,-,TRBJ2-7,CASSTPGTGGSTYEQYF,TGTGCCAGCAGCACCCCCGGGACAGGGGGCTCCACCTACGAGCAGTACTTC
TRBV5-1,-,-,TRBJ1-5,CASSLSGSRDQPQHF,TGCGCCAGCAGCTTAAGCGGGTCTAGGGATCAGCCCCAGCATTTT
TRBV4-3,TRBD2,once,TRBJ2-3,CASSQDSQRGETTDTQYF,TGCGCCAGCAGCCAAGATTCCCAGCGGGGGGAAACCACAGATACGCAGTATTTT
TRBV5-5,TRBD2,-,TRBJ2-5,CASSLFLAASGGRYQETQYF,TGTGCCAGCAGCTTGTTTCTGGCGGCTAGCGGGGGAAGATACCAAGAGACCCAGTACTTC
TRBV9,TRBD1,-,TRBJ1-2,CASSGLLGGDYGYTF,TGTGCCAGCAGCGGGTTGTTAGGGGGCGACTATGGCTACACCTTC
TRBV5-5,TRBD1,-,TRBJ1-1,CASRYPRGTEDTEAFF,TGTGCCAGCAGATACCCACGCGGGACAGAGGACACTGAAGCTTTCTTT
TRBV5-1,TRBD2,-,TRBJ2-3,CASSLALRGGTDTQYF,TGCGCCAGCAGCTTGGCATTGCGGGGGGGCACAGATACGCAGTATTTT
TRBV7-6,TRBD1,-,TRBJ1-3,CASSPLTGGSRNTIYF,TGTGCCAGCAGCCCGCTAACAGGGGGAAGCCGAAACACCATATATTTT
TRBV5-1,TRBD2,-,TRBJ2-1,CASSLASGTYNEQFF,TGCGCCAGCAGCTTGGCTAGCGGCACCTACAATGAGCAGTTCTTC
TRBV9,-,once,TRBJ1-3,CASSKQGSENTIYF,TGTGCCAGCAGCAAACAGGGATCAGAAAACACCATATATTTT
TRBV18,TRBD1,-,TRBJ1-1,CASSPVGQVNTEAFF,TGTGCCAGCTCACCAGTTGGACAGGTTAACACTGAAGCTTTCTTT